This TCR beta chain was sequenced for a study of T cell responses to AZD1222 COVID-19 vaccine. On the study more broadly: Timing groups of about 4 and about 12 weeks for second doses were pooled.

V gave up 10 bases and J gave up 4 bases; unmatched junction bases: 8. The germline CDR1 and CDR2 sequences are ENHRY and SYGVKD. This CDR3 is 13 amino acids long. Study-level points and caveats: Across spike, vaccine-associated CD4 TCRs were found, dominant at 160-218 and 743-854. Seropositive AZD1222 recipients at baseline numbered only 6 or 7.

TCRdb's copy holds only in-frame clones and misses some; the assay was immunoSEQ multiplex PCR. The sample holds 120,000 or so clones, about nine tenths seen once. Of note for this clone: The antigen is not known.

This clonotype was sampled from an adult in good health. V usage is TRBV10-3 and J usage is TRBJ1-1; 8 positions agree with TRBD1. Sequences were derived from peripheral blood, sampled on day 0 of AZD1222 vaccination. CDR3 sequence (DNA): TGTGCCACCGGACAGGGTTTGAGCACTGAAGCTTTCTTT. Translating it yields CATGQGLSTEAFF.